This passage covers 20 T cell receptor beta chains from one sample sequenced in a study of T-cell reconstitution after alpha-beta-depleted transplantation in children. Unique molecular identifiers were incorporated during preparation of the TCRbeta library. MiXCR, applied by TCRdb to the PCR reads, yields one record per CDR3 protein. The sample lists about 980,000 distinct CDR3 sequences, around 30% occurring once. Sequenced here: PBMCs, mostly from graft donor cells, sampled 360 days after TCRalphabeta/CD19-depleted stem cell transplant. The receptors originated from a boy less than two years old who had a stem cell transplant for SCID, so the T cells may come from the graft donor.

The count of this clonotype is one. The V call is TRBV5-1, the J call TRBJ2-2; the match to TRBD1 covers 7 bases. CDR3 size: 14 residues. Germline V gene data show CDR1 as SGHRS and CDR2 as YFSETQ. Trimming at V came to 2 bases and at J to 7 bases, leaving 5 bases not matched to a gene. CDR3 bases: TGCGCCAGCAGCTTACTCGACAGGGACGGGGAGCTGTTTTTT. It specifies CASSLLDRDGELFF.

The table lists this clonotype with a few counts. The V call is TRBV30, the J call TRBJ1-3; D gene ambiguous. V was clipped by 5 bases and J by 2 bases, with 7 bases between them. Per germline, CDR1 GTSNPN and CDR2 SVGIG (reference sequence). There are 12 residues in the CDR3. CDR3 sequence: CAWGVPGNTIYF. The CDR3 DNA sequence: TGTGCCTGGGGGGTGCCTGGAAACACCATATATTTT.

The sample holds a few counts of this clonotype. This chain uses TRBV7-6 with TRBJ1-1, with TRBD1 matching 8 bases. Trimming at V came to 0 bases and at J to 7 bases, leaving 4 bases not matched to a gene. Germline V gene sequence: CDR1 SGHVS, CDR2 FNYEAQ. The CDR3 consists of 14 residues. The chain's CDR3 is CASSLARGQGEAFF. The CDR3 nucleotides are TGTGCCAGCAGCTTAGCGCGAGGACAGGGTGAAGCTTTCTTT. Variable domain in full (rest from reference TRBV7-6 and TRBJ1-1): GAGVSQSPRYKVTKRGQDVALRCDPISGHVSLYWYRQALGQGPEFLTYFNYEAQQDKSGLPNDRFSAERPEGSISTLTIQRTEQRDSAMYRCASSLARGQGEAFFGQGTRLTVV.

This clonotype has just a few counts. CDR3 DNA: TGTGCCAGCAGTTACCGGGACGGCTATGGCTACACCTTC. Translating gives CASSYRDGYGYTF. The genes are TRBV6-5 and TRBJ1-2, with D possibly being TRBD1 (5 bases). Germline CDR1 is MNHEY and CDR2 is SVGAGI. V was cut by 2 bases and J by 4 bases, with 8 bases left in between. CDR3 length: 13 residues.

The chain couples TRBV12-3 or TRBV12-4 to TRBJ1-1, with D possibly TRBD1 on 6 matching bases. CDR3 length: 15 residues. With 3 bases removed from V and 2 bases from J, the gap between germline ends came to 13 bases. The CDR3 protein is CASSLRGQANTEAFF. CDR3 DNA: TGTGCCAGCAGTTTGCGGGGGCAGGCAAACACTGAAGCTTTCTTT.

The chain couples TRBV5-6 to TRBJ2-5; 9 bases are a match to TRBD1. With V trimmed by 5 bases and J by 1 base, 9 bases remained unmatched. The germline V gene has CDR1 SGHDT and CDR2 YYEEEE. The CDR3 contains 16 residues. The CDR3 region is CASSSVRDRVQETQYF. CDR3 nucleotide sequence: TGTGCCAGCAGTTCTGTCCGGGACAGGGTCCAAGAGACCCAGTACTTC.

The rearrangement links TRBV28 to TRBJ1-1; tentative D call: TRBD1 (6 bases). With 3 bases removed from V and 11 bases from J, the gap between germline ends came to 13 bases. CDR3 size: 12 residues. Germline assignment: CDR1 MDHEN and CDR2 SYDVKM. This CDR3 reads CASSFWGRGAFF. The DNA of the CDR3 is TGTGCCAGCAGTTTCTGGGGGCGCGGGGCTTTCTTT.

This clonotype appeared a few times. The chain combines TRBV9 with TRBJ2-1; D not resolved. Trimming left V 0 bases short and J 5 bases short, with 18 bases between. The CDR3 is 17 residues long. Looked up from germline, CDR1 is SGDLS and CDR2 is YYNGEE. The CDR3 DNA reads TGTGCCAGCAGCGTAGCCGTCGACTCCTGGGCTAACAATGAGCAGTTCTTC. It encodes CASSVAVDSWANNEQFF.

The genes are TRBV2 and TRBJ2-5, with TRBD2 as a possible D gene (5 bases). Trimming removed 2 bases at V and 2 bases at J, with 18 bases between. The CDR3 totals 17 residues. CDR1 SNHLY and CDR2 FYNNEI come from the germline V gene. In DNA, the CDR3 is TGTGCCAGCAGTGAACGGCGGCTAGCTTCCCCACAAGAGACCCAGTACTTC. Protein sequence: CASSERRLASPQETQYF. The full variable domain, with the rest looked up from reference TRBV2 and TRBJ2-5, is EPEVTQTPSHQVTQMGQEVILRCVPISNHLYFYWYRQILGQKVEFLVSFYNNEISEKSEIFDDQFSVERPDGSNFTLKIRSTKLEDSAMYFCASSERRLASPQETQYFGPGTRLLVL.

The CDR3 protein is CASSFQGFGGYTF. The CDR3 nucleotides read TGCGCCAGCAGCTTCCAGGGGTTCGGTGGCTACACCTTC. The chain links TRBV5-1 to TRBJ1-2, with a tentative D call TRBD1 (6 bases). Trimming left V 2 bases short and J 7 bases short, with 12 bases between. Germline CDR1 and CDR2: SGHRS and YFSETQ. The CDR3 has 13 amino acids.

The rearrangement joins TRBV5-1 to TRBJ2-5, with 10 nucleotides matching TRBD2. The CDR3 consists of 15 residues. Germline CDR1 reads SGHRS; CDR2 reads YFSETQ. With V trimmed by 6 bases and J by 5 bases, 10 bases remained unmatched. The CDR3 sequence: CASTGGTSGVETQYF. CDR3 coding DNA: TGCGCCAGCACCGGCGGAACTAGCGGGGTGGAGACCCAGTACTTC.

This clonotype was recorded a few times. The V and J genes are TRBV6-2 or TRBV6-3 and TRBJ2-4; D could derive from TRBD1 or TRBD2 (5 bases each). The V and J ends lost 6 bases and 7 bases respectively, with 25 bases between them. Germline V gives CDR1 MNHEY, CDR2 SVGEGT. This CDR3 spans 17 amino acids. CDR3 DNA: TGTGCCAGCAGCAACCCGGGCCCCGGGGCGGTTGTGAACATTCAGTACTTC. This translates into CASSNPGPGAVVNIQYF.

V is TRBV7-6 and J is TRBJ1-3; a weak D match, TRBD1 (6 bases). Trimming took off 3 bases at V and 4 bases at J, with 13 bases between the two ends. The CDR3 spans 15 residues. Germline V CDR1 and CDR2: SGHVS, FNYEAQ. The CDR3, as DNA: TGTGCCAGCAGCTTGGGCACAGGGTTAGGAAACACCATATATTTT. Translation gives CASSLGTGLGNTIYF.

This clonotype was recorded only once. This chain joins TRBV5-1 and TRBJ1-5; possibly TRBD1 for D (6 bases). V shed 4 bases and J shed 3 bases, with 17 bases lying between them. Germline values: CDR1 SGHRS, CDR2 YFSETQ. The CDR3 is made up of 16 amino acids. The CDR3 spells CASSPWRGELNQPQHF. Written as DNA, the CDR3 is TGCGCCAGCAGCCCCTGGAGGGGGGAACTCAATCAGCCCCAGCATTTT.

This chain connects TRBV12-3 or TRBV12-4 to TRBJ1-6; tentative D call: TRBD1 (5 bases). This CDR3 is 15 amino acids long. V was clipped by 7 bases and J by 7 bases, with 17 bases between them. Here the CDR3 reads CASTPPGTANSPLHF. The CDR3 nucleotides are TGTGCCAGCACACCCCCCGGGACGGCGAATTCACCCCTCCACTTT.

The chain carries TRBV12-3 or TRBV12-4 and TRBJ2-7; 9 bases fit TRBD1. The trim removed 7 bases at V and 6 bases at J, leaving 7 bases unmatched. This CDR3 spans 13 amino acids. CDR3 sequence (DNA): TGTGCCAGCAATCCGGGACAGGGTTCCGAGCAGTACTTC. It codes for CASNPGQGSEQYF.

This chain's CDR3 is CASSYSMLLLDTQYF. The CDR3 DNA is TGTGCCAGCAGTTACTCGATGCTACTGCTAGATACGCAGTATTTT. The chain joins TRBV6-5 to TRBJ2-3; D call uncertain. Germline CDR1 and CDR2: MNHEY and SVGAGI. The V gene lost 0 bases and the J gene lost 5 bases, with 12 bases spanning the gap. The length of the CDR3 is 15 residues.

This clonotype was observed a handful of times. V gene TRBV4-2 combines with J gene TRBJ1-1, with 9 bases that match TRBD1. Germline assignment: CDR1 LGHNA and CDR2 YNFKEQ. V gave up 4 bases and J gave up 6 bases; unmatched junction bases: 9. The CDR3 extends over 15 amino acids. The CDR3 here is CASSRAGQGIAEAFF. DNA of the CDR3: TGTGCCAGCAGCCGAGCGGGACAGGGTATCGCTGAAGCTTTCTTT.

V and J are TRBV20-1 and TRBJ1-2; no firm D call. The V end was cut by 1 base, the J end by 0 bases, with 12 bases between. Germline V gene data show CDR1 as DFQATT and CDR2 as SNEGSKA (reference sequence). This CDR3 has 15 residues. The CDR3 sequence: CSARARRGSNYGYTF. CDR3 bases: TGCAGTGCTAGAGCCAGGCGGGGTTCTAACTATGGCTACACCTTC.

The CDR3 loop reads CSARVTGETQYF. The CDR3 DNA is TGCAGTGCTAGGGTTACGGGGGAGACCCAGTACTTC. This chain joins TRBV20-1 and TRBJ2-5, with TRBD2 as a possible D gene (5 bases). CDR3 size: 12 residues. CDR1 is DFQATT, CDR2 SNEGSKA, per germline (reference sequence). V gave up 3 bases and J gave up 5 bases, with 10 bases separating them.